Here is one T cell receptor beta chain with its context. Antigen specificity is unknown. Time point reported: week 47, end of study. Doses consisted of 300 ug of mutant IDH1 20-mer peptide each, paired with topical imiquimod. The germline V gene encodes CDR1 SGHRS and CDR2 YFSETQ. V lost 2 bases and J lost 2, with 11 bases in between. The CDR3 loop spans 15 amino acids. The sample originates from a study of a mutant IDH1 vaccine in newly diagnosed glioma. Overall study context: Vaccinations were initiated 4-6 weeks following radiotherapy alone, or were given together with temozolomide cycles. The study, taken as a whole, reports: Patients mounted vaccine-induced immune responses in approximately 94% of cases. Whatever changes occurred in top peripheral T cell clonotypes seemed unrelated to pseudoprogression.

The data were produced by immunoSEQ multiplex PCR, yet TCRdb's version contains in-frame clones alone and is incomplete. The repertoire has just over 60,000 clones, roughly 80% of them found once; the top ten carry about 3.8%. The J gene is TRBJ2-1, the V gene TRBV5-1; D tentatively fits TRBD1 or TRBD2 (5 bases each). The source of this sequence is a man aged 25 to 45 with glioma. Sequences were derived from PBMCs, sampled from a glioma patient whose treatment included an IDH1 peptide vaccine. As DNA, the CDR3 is TGCGCCAGCAGCTTAGACGGGACCACCTACAATGAGCAGTTCTTC. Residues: CASSLDGTTYNEQFF.